These T cell receptor beta chains were read from a single sample in a study of tumor and adjacent non-tumor tissue in lung cancer. Each CDR3 protein is one row after TCRdb ran MiXCR on the multiplex PCR reads. The sample has fewer than 130,000 distinct CDR3 sequences, roughly 84% seen once; the top ten hold more than 20%. What was sequenced was lung tumor tissue. These receptor sequences come from a man in his 70s with non-small cell lung cancer. Each CDR3 is given with its conserved first and last residue. A D gene is named only where the DNA matches it firmly. Some rows mark clone size as missing; the rest say once, few, many or name a class of expanded clone.

v_call,d_call,clone_size,j_call,cdr3_aa,cdr3_nt
TRBV4-2,TRBD1,once,TRBJ1-5,CASSQDPGDSYSNQPKHF,TGTGCCAGCAGCCAAGACCCGGGGGACAGCTATAGCAATCAGCCCAAGCATTTT
TRBV12-3/TRBV12-4,.,.,TRBJ2-3,CPSSLGQPSSRQYF,TGTCCCAGCAGTTTGGGCCAACCCAGTTCGAGGCAGTATTTT
TRBV12-3/TRBV12-4,TRBD1,.,TRBJ2-7,CTSSLDRASYEQYF,TGTACCAGCAGTTTAGACAGGGCATCCTACGAGCAGTACTTC
TRBV12-3/TRBV12-4,.,.,TRBJ2-3,CASSLGQTDTWYF,TGTGCCAGCAGTTTAGGTCAAACAGATACGTGGTATTTT
TRBV12-3/TRBV12-4,TRBD1,.,TRBJ1-2,CVSSLYAGGNYGYTF,TGTGTCAGCAGTTTGTACGCAGGGGGAAACTATGGCTACACCTTC
TRBV9,.,once,TRBJ1-1,CASSGAPLGASGNTEAFF,TGTGCCAGCAGCGGAGCCCCCTTAGGGGCTAGTGGGAACACTGAAGCTTTCTTT
TRBV4-2,.,.,TRBJ1-1,CASSQVFGGTEAFF,TGTGCCAGCAGCCAAGTTTTTGGGGGCACTGAAGCTTTTTTT
TRBV11-2,.,.,TRBJ2-2,CASSLTLGGANTGELFF,TGTGCCAGCAGCTTAACATTAGGAGGGGCGAACACTGGGGAGCTGTTTTTT
TRBV4-1,TRBD2,.,TRBJ2-5,CASSQEDSGGACETQYF,TGCGCCAGCAGCCAAGAGGACAGCGGGGGGGCCTGTGAGACCCAGTACTTT
TRBV4-2,TRBD2,.,TRBJ2-7,CASSQGNSGSGSEQYF,TGTGCCAGCAGCCAAGGCAATAGTGGGAGCGGGAGCGAGCAGTACTTC
TRBV24-1,TRBD2,.,TRBJ2-3,CATSDYGRTDTQYF,TGTGCCACCAGTGATTACGGGAGGACAGATACGCAGTATTTT
TRBV12-3/TRBV12-4,.,once,TRBJ2-3,CASRTPGPAREAQYF,TGTGCCAGCAGAACCCCTGGACCAGCGAGGGAGGCGCAGTATTTT
TRBV28,.,.,TRBJ2-2,CASSSINPVDPGELFF,TGTGCCAGTAGTTCGATCAACCCAGTGGATCCCGGGGAGCTGTTTTTT
TRBV5-5,.,.,TRBJ2-7,CAKSLNGGEQYF,TGTGCCAAAAGCTTGAATGGCGGGGAGCAGTACTTC
TRBV29-1,.,once,TRBJ2-3,CSAAGTSSTDTQCF,TGCAGCGCCGCTGGGACATCTAGCACAGATACGCAGTGTTTT
TRBV12-3/TRBV12-4,TRBD2,.,TRBJ2-5,CASRGLAGLVETQYF,TGTGCCAGCAGAGGGCTAGCGGGATTGGTGGAAACCCAGTACTTC
TRBV6-6,TRBD1,once,TRBJ1-5,CASSYFGRGQNSNQPQHF,TGTGCCAGCAGTTACTTCGGTCGGGGACAGAATAGCAATCAACCCCAGCATTTT
TRBV20-1,.,.,TRBJ2-7,CSASGGWSPYEHYF,TGCAGTGCTAGTGGAGGATGGTCCCCTTACGAGCATTACTTC
TRBV11-2,.,once,TRBJ1-1,CASSLAEMGTNTEAFF,TGTGCCAGCAGCTTAGCCGAGATGGGTACGAACACTGAAGCTTTCTTT
TRBV12-3/TRBV12-4,TRBD1,.,TRBJ2-5,CARRPGQDSTQYF,TGTGCCAGAAGACCCGGACAGGACTCCACCCAGTACTTC
TRBV4-1,.,.,TRBJ2-3,CASSQDRGRPSDTRYF,TGCGCCAGCAGCCAAGATCGGGGGAGACCCTCGGATACACGGTATTTT
TRBV6-1,.,.,TRBJ1-1,CASTEGRRYTEAFF,TGTGCCAGCACCGAAGGTCGGCGGTATACTGAAGCTTTCTTC
TRBV4-3,.,.,TRBJ2-1,CASSQDGVAGGLEQFF,TGCGCCAGCAGCCAAGATGGAGTAGCTGGAGGGCTTGAGCAGTTCTTC
TRBV10-2,.,.,TRBJ2-7,CASRAGTWQEYEQYF,TGCGCCAGCAGGGCCGGTACATGGCAAGAATACGAGCAGTACTTC
TRBV10-3,.,.,TRBJ2-2,CAIAVGASYTVELFF,TGTGCCATCGCTGTAGGGGCAAGTTACACCGTTGAGCTGTTTTTT
TRBV5-1,.,.,TRBJ1-1,CATHMDMNTEAFF,TGCGCCACCCACATGGACATGAACACTGAAGCTTTCTTT
TRBV5-4,TRBD2,.,TRBJ2-3,CARSLGLAGVTDTQYF,TGTGCCCGCAGCTTGGGTCTAGCGGGGGTTACAGATACGCAGTATTTT
TRBV6-5,.,.,TRBJ2-2,CASRIQEATGELFF,TGTGCCAGCAGAATACAGGAGGCCACAGGGGAGCTGTTTTTT
TRBV29-1,TRBD1,many,TRBJ2-7,CSGLTGGNEQYF,TGCAGCGGTCTTACAGGGGGCAACGAGCAGTACTTC
TRBV6-5,.,.,TRBJ1-2,CASRADTGNGYTF,TGTGCCAGCAGAGCTGATACAGGGAATGGCTACACCTTC
TRBV4-1,.,.,TRBJ2-5,CASIQEWGQETQYF,TGCGCCAGTATCCAAGAATGGGGGCAAGAGACCCAGTACTTC
TRBV11-2,TRBD2,many,TRBJ2-5,CASSQTPGGGKETQYF,TGTGCCAGCAGCCAAACTCCTGGCGGGGGGAAAGAGACCCAGTACTTC
TRBV15,.,.,TRBJ2-3,CAISRAGQGTDTQYF,TGTGCCATCAGCAGAGCGGGACAGGGCACAGATACGCAGTATTTT
TRBV29-1,.,many,TRBJ2-5,CSVEAGTEETQYF,TGCAGCGTTGAAGCTGGGACCGAGGAGACCCAATACTTC
TRBV2,.,.,TRBJ2-7,CVSHGPSSYEQYF,TGTGTCAGCCACGGGCCGAGCTCCTACGAGCAGTACTTC
TRBV4-3,.,.,TRBJ2-1,CACSQDLRGAEYNEQFF,TGCGCCTGCAGCCAAGACCTAAGAGGAGCTGAATATAATGAGCAGTTCTTC
TRBV11-2,.,.,TRBJ2-1,CASSLLVRVWASYNEQIF,TGTGCCAGCAGCTTACTTGTGCGGGTCTGGGCCTCCTACAATGAGCAGATCTTC
TRBV12-3/TRBV12-4,.,.,TRBJ1-6,CASSLDSGNSPLHF,TGTGCCAGCAGTTTGGACTCAGGGAATTCACCCCTCCACTTC
TRBV2,.,many,TRBJ1-2,CASNIQGEVGYTF,TGTGCCAGCAATATCCAGGGCGAAGTTGGCTACACCTTC
TRBV6-1,.,.,TRBJ1-5,CASDDRHLGGNQPQHF,TGTGCCAGCGACGATCGACACCTCGGGGGCAATCAGCCCCAGCATTTT
TRBV5-1,.,.,TRBJ2-5,CASSYWDTIETQYF,TGCGCCAGCAGCTATTGGGATACTATAGAGACCCAGTACTTC
TRBV11-2,.,.,TRBJ2-5,CASSLVVASRRGTQYF,TGTGCCAGCAGCTTAGTCGTGGCTAGCAGGCGGGGAACCCAGTACTTC
TRBV4-2,TRBD1,.,TRBJ1-4,CVSSQAGQGFNEKLFF,TGTGTCAGCAGCCAAGCCGGACAGGGCTTTAACGAAAAACTGTTTTTT
TRBV20-1,TRBD1,.,TRBJ1-1,CRAQTGLRNTEAFF,TGCAGAGCCCAGACAGGGCTGAGGAACACTGAAGCGTTCTTT
TRBV20-1,.,.,TRBJ1-5,CCAGGQRLSQKPQHF,TGCTGTGCTGGAGGACAGAGGCTCTCGCAGAAGCCCCAGCATTTT
TRBV10-2,.,.,TRBJ2-1,CASRSQGPSPHEQFF,TGCGCCAGCAGGTCCCAGGGACCCTCTCCTCATGAGCAATTCTTC
TRBV10-1,.,.,TRBJ2-3,CASSESKQAADTHYF,TGCGCCAGTAGTGAGTCGAAACAGGCAGCAGATACGCATTATTTT